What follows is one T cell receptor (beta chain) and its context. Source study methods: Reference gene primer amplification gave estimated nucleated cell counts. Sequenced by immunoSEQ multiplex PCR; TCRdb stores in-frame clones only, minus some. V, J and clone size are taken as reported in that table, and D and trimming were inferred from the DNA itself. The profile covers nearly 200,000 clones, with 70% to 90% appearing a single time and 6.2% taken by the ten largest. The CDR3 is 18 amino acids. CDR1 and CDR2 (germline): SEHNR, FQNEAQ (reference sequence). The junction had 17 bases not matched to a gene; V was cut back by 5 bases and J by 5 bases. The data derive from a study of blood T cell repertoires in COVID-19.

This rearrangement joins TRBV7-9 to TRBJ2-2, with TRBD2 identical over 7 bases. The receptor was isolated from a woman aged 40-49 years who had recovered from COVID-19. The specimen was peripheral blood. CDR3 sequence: CASSPRSSGIFATGELFF. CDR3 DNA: TGTGCCAGCAGCCCCCGTTCGAGCGGGATCTTTGCTACCGGGGAGCTGTTTTTT.